Detailed here is one T cell receptor beta chain. Authors' methods: Reference gene primer amplification gave estimated nucleated cell counts. Method: immunoSEQ multiplex PCR; TCRdb's copy keeps in-frame clones and lacks some. That table gives V, J and clone size, and the DNA gave D and trimming. Of roughly 100,000 clones listed, 75% to 90% are singletons. The data stem from a study of blood T cell repertoires in COVID-19. Study as a whole: The United States, Italy and Spain were the sources of the acute and convalescent COVID-19 samples. PBMCs, B-cell-depleted T cells, or T cells provided the cDNA or gDNA that made up the material.

Trimming removed 5 bases from V and 11 bases from J; junction bases left unmatched: 5. The CDR3 has 12 amino acids. CDR1 and CDR2 from the germline V gene are SGHAT and FQNNGV. The rearrangement links TRBV11-2 to TRBJ2-1, with 8 bases identical to TRBD2. The sequenced material came from peripheral blood. This clonotype originated in a man aged 55 to 69 with acute or convalescent COVID-19. The CDR3 is CASSETSGKQFF. The CDR3 DNA reads TGTGCCAGCAGCGAAACTAGCGGCAAGCAGTTCTTC.